A single sample is the source of the 30 T cell receptor beta chains below, sequenced in a study of cytomegalovirus exposure and HLA in healthy donors. 13 Jbeta primers and 60 Vbeta primers were used for the PCR. The method was immunoSEQ multiplex PCR; TCRdb's version includes in-frame clones alone and lacks a portion of them. The sample includes about 160,000 clones, about 80% seen only once; the top ten take about 1.6%. What was sequenced was PBMCs. These receptors were obtained from a girl aged 5-17 years in good health and CMV-seropositive.

This clone occurred once. The chain is built from TRBV1 and TRBJ1-1. TRBV1 is marked as a pseudogene. The CDR3 has 14 amino acids. The CDR3 sequence: CTSSQVAENTEAFF. The CDR3 DNA reads TGCACCAGCAGCCAAGTAGCAGAGAACACTGAAGCTTTCTTT.

The genes are TRBV27 and TRBJ2-3; 7 bases are shared with TRBD2. CDR3 length: 16 residues. V lost 4 bases, J lost 3 bases, and 10 bases stayed unmatched. CDR1 MNHEY and CDR2 SMNVEV come from the germline V gene (reference sequence). The CDR3 sequence is CASSSPGLGETDTQYF. The CDR3 coding sequence is TGTGCCAGCAGTTCCCCCGGACTAGGGGAAACAGATACGCAGTATTTT.

This chain joins TRBV28 and TRBJ2-7, with 8 bases that match TRBD1. With V trimmed by 0 bases and J by 0 bases, 10 bases remained unmatched. Germline CDR1 MDHEN, CDR2 SYDVKM. The CDR3 is 18 amino acids. The CDR3 DNA sequence: TGTGCCAGCAGTTTATGGATTCTTGGGGACAGGAGCTCCTACGAGCAGTACTTC. Translating gives CASSLWILGDRSSYEQYF.

The rearrangement links TRBV9 to TRBJ2-6; TRBD2 matches 10 bases. There are 16 residues in the CDR3. Germline assignment: CDR1 SGDLS and CDR2 YYNGEE. The J segment lost 3 bases and the V segment lost 1 base, leaving 1 base of the junction unmatched. The CDR3 region is CASSVQREGGANVLTF. CDR3 DNA sequence: TGTGCCAGCAGCGTACAGCGGGAGGGTGGGGCCAACGTCCTGACTTTC. The full variable domain, its missing parts supplied by reference TRBV9 and TRBJ2-6, is DSGVTQTPKHLITATGQRVTLRCSPRSGDLSVYWYQQSLDQGLQFLIQYYNGEERAKGNILERFSAQQFPDLHSELNLSSLELGDSALYFCASSVQREGGANVLTFGAGSRLTVL.

The chain couples TRBV10-3 to TRBJ1-2; D remains unclear. V was trimmed by 6 bases and J by 0 bases, leaving 11 bases between them. CDR1 is ENHRY and CDR2 is SYGVKD in the germline V gene. CDR3 length: 14 residues. The CDR3 DNA is TGTGCCATCAGATCAGCGGGAACTAACTATGGCTACACCTTC. Its translation: CAIRSAGTNYGYTF.

The chain is built from TRBV5-1 and TRBJ2-1; possible D gene TRBD2, 6 bases. This CDR3 has 15 amino acids. Germline CDR1 SGHRS, CDR2 YFSETQ. Trimming removed 1 base at V and 4 bases at J, with 12 bases between. Here the CDR3 reads CASSLIREWYNEQFF. The CDR3 bases are TGCGCCAGCAGCTTGATCCGGGAGTGGTACAATGAGCAGTTCTTC.

The chain is built from TRBV5-6 and TRBJ1-2, with D tentatively TRBD1 (5 bases). Germline V gene lookup returns CDR1 SGHDT and CDR2 YYEEEE. This CDR3 has 15 residues. Deletions cut 3 bases from V and 4 bases from J, with 16 bases between. Here the CDR3 DNA reads TGTGCCAGCAGCTCGCGGACGGGGGGGTTCTATGGCTACACCTTC. Its translation is CASSSRTGGFYGYTF.

This chain links TRBV10-1 with TRBJ2-5; 7 nucleotides match TRBD1. Germline values: CDR1 WNHNN, CDR2 SYGVQD (reference sequence). Trimming cost V 6 bases and J 5 bases; bases outside gene matches: 6. This CDR3 comprises 13 residues. CDR3 DNA: TGCGCCAGCAGAGCGACAGGGACGGAGACCCAGTACTTC. The encoded protein is CASRATGTETQYF.

J is TRBJ1-1 and V is TRBV30, with 9 positions matching TRBD1. CDR1 is GTSNPN and CDR2 is SVGIG in the germline V gene (reference sequence). The ends lost 8 bases at V and 8 bases at J; junction bases unmatched: 9. The CDR3 contains 12 residues. Written as DNA, the CDR3 is TGTGCCGGACAAAGGGGGACAGGGGAAGCTTTCTTT. Translating it yields CAGQRGTGEAFF.

The rearrangement uses TRBV7-6 and TRBJ1-5; D is unclear. The length of the CDR3 is 13 residues. Trimming took 3 bases from V and 2 from J, leaving 5 bases between them. The germline V gene has CDR1 SGHVS and CDR2 FNYEAQ. CDR3 coding DNA: TGTGCCAGCAGCTTCGGGGGCAATCAGCCCCAGCATTTT. Its protein is CASSFGGNQPQHF.

V usage is TRBV6-5 and J usage is TRBJ2-1, with 12 bases identical to TRBD2. The CDR3 has 16 amino acids. V lost 4 bases and J lost 8; bases outside the gene matches: 9. From germline, CDR1 is MNHEY and CDR2 SVGAGI. DNA for the CDR3: TGTGCCAGCAGTTCCCCTAGCGGGAGGGCCGTAGATGAGCAGTTCTTC. The encoded protein is CASSSPSGRAVDEQFF.

The gene calls are TRBV27 and TRBJ1-1, with TRBD1 as a possible D gene (5 bases). V lost 6 bases, J lost 6 bases, and 14 bases lay in between. The V gene's germline CDR1 is MNHEY and CDR2 SMNVEV (reference sequence). The CDR3 spans 13 residues. In DNA, the CDR3 is TGTGCCAGCAGCCGCCCAGGGCTCCCTGAAGCTTTCTTT. As protein: CASSRPGLPEAFF.

The chain has TRBV18 and TRBJ2-5; a possible D gene is TRBD2 (5 bases). The length of the CDR3 is 14 residues. CDR1 and CDR2 (germline): KGHSH, LQKENI. V gave up 2 bases and J gave up 3 bases, with 10 bases separating them. CDR3 nucleotide sequence: TGTGCCAGCTCACCATCGCCCGGGGAAGAGACCCAGTACTTC. Encoded protein: CASSPSPGEETQYF.

The rearrangement links TRBV9 to TRBJ2-1, with D unclear. Trimming pared 7 bases from V and 9 bases from J, leaving 17 bases between. Germline CDR1 is SGDLS and CDR2 is YYNGEE. The CDR3 extends over 13 amino acids. The CDR3 DNA reads TGTGCCAGCTCCTTTAAGGCTACGGGTGAGCAGTTCTTC. It encodes CASSFKATGEQFF. The whole variable domain, remainder taken from reference TRBV9 and TRBJ2-1, is DSGVTQTPKHLITATGQRVTLRCSPRSGDLSVYWYQQSLDQGLQFLIQYYNGEERAKGNILERFSAQQFPDLHSELNLSSLELGDSALYFCASSFKATGEQFFGPGTRLTVL.

This clone was seen a single time. V is TRBV7-3 and J is TRBJ2-3; D possibly corresponds to TRBD1 (6 bases). Germline CDR1 and CDR2: SGHTA and FQGTGA. V was trimmed by 0 bases and J by 1 base, leaving 14 bases between them. There are 17 residues in the CDR3. This chain's CDR3 is CASSLTRAGAGTDTQYF. The CDR3 DNA is TGTGCCAGCAGCTTAACGAGGGCAGGGGCCGGCACAGATACGCAGTATTTT.

A note on this clone: At one of its ends the junction is not consistent with the germline gene, which may arise from a read error. This chain joins TRBV19 and TRBJ2-1; TRBD1 is a possible D gene (6 bases). This CDR3 is built from 13 residues. CDR1 is LNHDA and CDR2 is SQIVND in the germline V gene (reference sequence). The CDR3 is CATSRQGNDEQFF. As DNA, the CDR3 is TGTGCCACTAGTAGGCAGGGGAACGATGAGCAGTTCTTC. Variable domain in full (rest from reference TRBV19 and TRBJ2-1): DGGITQSPKYLFRKEGQNVTLSCEQNLNHDAMYWYRQDPGQGLRLIYYSQIVNDFQKGDIAEGYSVSREKKESFPLTVTSAQKNPTAFYLCATSRQGNDEQFFGPGTRLTVL.

The chain is built from TRBV4-3 and TRBJ2-2; possibly TRBD1 for D (6 bases). Looked up from germline, CDR1 is LGHNA and CDR2 is YSLEER. This CDR3 contains 15 residues. The ends were cut back, 1 base at V and 3 bases at J, with 9 bases in the middle. Written as DNA, the CDR3 is TGCGCCAGCAGCCAAGCAGGGGTCGACACCGGGGAGCTGTTTTTT. Protein: CASSQAGVDTGELFF.

This clone was observed a handful of times. The V gene is TRBV11-2, the J gene TRBJ2-5, with TRBD2 matching 7 bases. V was pared by 4 bases and J by 4 bases, with 18 bases of the junction left unmatched. CDR1 SGHAT and CDR2 FQNNGV come from the germline V gene. The CDR3 runs to 18 residues. The CDR3 protein is CASSSNPRDYYLRETQYF. The CDR3 DNA reads as TGTGCCAGCAGCTCAAATCCCCGGGACTATTACCTGAGAGAGACCCAGTACTTC.

V and J are TRBV30 and TRBJ1-1; D is unclear. The ends were cut back, 5 bases at V and 0 bases at J, with 10 bases in the middle. The germline V gene has CDR1 GTSNPN and CDR2 SVGIG (reference sequence). The CDR3 length is 13 residues. The CDR3 coding sequence is TGTGCCTGGGGAGGAGGCATGAACACTGAAGCTTTCTTT. It codes for CAWGGGMNTEAFF.

V and J are TRBV5-4 and TRBJ2-7; 8 positions agree with TRBD1. CDR3 length: 15 amino acids. Per germline, CDR1 SGHNT and CDR2 YYREEE (reference sequence). Trimming removed 6 bases from V and 0 bases from J; junction bases left unmatched: 8. The DNA for the CDR3 is TGTGCCAGCAAATGGGGACAGGAGAGCTCCTACGAGCAGTACTTC. Translating gives CASKWGQESSYEQYF. Full variable domain (remainder filled in from reference TRBV5-4 and TRBJ2-7): ETGVTQSPTHLIKTRGQQVTLRCSSQSGHNTVSWYQQALGQGPQFIFQYYREEENGRGNFPPRFSGLQFPNYSSELNVNALELDDSALYLCASKWGQESSYEQYFGPGTRLTVT.

The V call is TRBV18, the J call TRBJ2-7; maybe TRBD1 (6 bases). The ends were cut back, 2 bases at V and 6 bases at J, with 17 bases in the middle. This CDR3 region has 15 residues. Looked up from germline, CDR1 is KGHSH and CDR2 is LQKENI. The CDR3 bases are TGTGCCAGCTCACCAAAGGGCAGGGGAACAGGCGAGCAGTACTTC. Protein: CASSPKGRGTGEQYF.

This chain connects TRBV28 to TRBJ1-1, with a weak D call TRBD1 (6 bases). Germline CDR1 reads MDHEN; CDR2 reads SYDVKM. The length of the CDR3 is 19 residues. V was clipped by 5 bases and J by 0 bases, with 25 bases between them. The DNA for the CDR3 is TGTGCCAGCAGTCTTCCCGCCGTTGGACAGAGAGACCTGAACACTGAAGCTTTCTTT. It translates to CASSLPAVGQRDLNTEAFF.

This clone has a single count. This chain joins TRBV28 and TRBJ1-2, with D possibly TRBD1 on 5 matching bases. Looked up from germline, CDR1 is MDHEN and CDR2 is SYDVKM. This CDR3 spans 14 amino acids. V lost 6 bases and J lost 0, with 11 bases in between. The CDR3 DNA is TGTGCCAGCAGCCTCCTACAGGCTAACTATGGCTACACCTTC. Its protein is CASSLLQANYGYTF.

The genes are TRBV5-1 and TRBJ1-6, with 7 nucleotides matching TRBD1. This CDR3 comprises 14 residues. With V trimmed by 0 bases and J by 6 bases, 0 bases remained unmatched. Germline loops: CDR1 SGHRS, CDR2 YFSETQ. The CDR3 bases are TGCGCCAGCAGCTTGGCAGGGGGTAATTCACCCCTCCACTTT. The encoded protein is CASSLAGGNSPLHF.

The V gene is TRBV5-4, the J gene TRBJ1-1, with 7 nucleotides matching TRBD1. Germline lookup yields CDR1 SGHNT and CDR2 YYREEE (reference sequence). This CDR3 comprises 14 residues. J was trimmed by 11 bases and V by 4 bases; bases with no gene match: 14. The CDR3 region is CASSTVTGHNRAFF. In nucleotides, the CDR3 is TGTGCCAGCAGCACCGTGACAGGGCACAACCGGGCTTTCTTT.

The CDR3 reads CASTTGGGGYTF. CDR3 DNA sequence: TGTGCCAGCACGACAGGGGGTGGGGGCTACACCTTC. The V and J genes are TRBV28 and TRBJ1-2; 9 nucleotides agree with TRBD1. The CDR3 loop spans 12 amino acids. V lost 7 bases and J lost 8; bases outside the gene matches: 5. Germline V gives CDR1 MDHEN, CDR2 SYDVKM.

Notes on this clone: This same CDR3 is encoded by further DNA sequences in the sample. This chain links TRBV27 with TRBJ2-6; 9 bases map to TRBD1. The trim removed 8 bases at V and 0 bases at J, leaving 11 bases unmatched. This CDR3 region has 18 residues. CDR1 is MNHEY and CDR2 is SMNVEV in the germline V gene (reference sequence). This CDR3 is CASSGGQGTISGANVLTF. For the CDR3, the DNA is TGTGCCAGCTCCGGGGGACAGGGCACTATCTCTGGGGCCAACGTCCTGACTTTC.

This clone was detected a few times. The same CDR3 arises from other DNA sequences in this sample as well. This rearrangement joins TRBV15 to TRBJ2-7; 10 nucleotides match TRBD1. CDR1 and CDR2 from the germline V gene are LNHNV and YYDKDF (reference sequence). The CDR3 totals 15 residues. J gave up 2 bases and V 4 bases, and 5 bases lay outside the gene matches. The CDR3 sequence is CATSNPGTGAYEQYF. The DNA for the CDR3 is TGTGCCACCAGCAATCCCGGGACAGGGGCCTACGAGCAGTACTTC.

This chain connects TRBV28 to TRBJ1-2; no reliable D call. Germline V gives CDR1 MDHEN, CDR2 SYDVKM. The V and J ends lost 3 bases and 0 bases respectively, with 8 bases between them. The CDR3 extends over 14 amino acids. CDR3 nucleotide sequence: TGTGCCAGCAGTTTTGGGCGGGCTAACTATGGCTACACCTTC. It is translated as CASSFGRANYGYTF.

This chain connects TRBV5-1 to TRBJ2-3, with 9 positions matching TRBD1. The trim removed 4 bases at V and 0 bases at J, leaving 6 bases unmatched. Germline CDR1 SGHRS, CDR2 YFSETQ. The CDR3 extends over 16 amino acids. The CDR3 DNA is TGCGCCAGCAGCATCGGACAGGGGTCTAGCACAGATACGCAGTATTTT. It codes for CASSIGQGSSTDTQYF.